The clone carrying this TCR beta chain was seen more than once but under ten times. The antigen is unknown. This entry belongs to a study of cytomegalovirus exposure and HLA in healthy donors. For the study at large: Of over 350 genotyped donors, 75% to 90% grouped in the Caucasian-associated ancestry cluster.

The PCR contained 60 Vbeta and 13 Jbeta primers. This table comes from immunoSEQ multiplex PCR, and its TCRdb copy is limited to in-frame clones, with some not included. The sample shows about 140,000 clones, 70% to 80% of them seen only once. This CDR3 comprises 14 residues. The V gene lost 0 bases and the J gene lost 5 bases, with 10 bases spanning the gap. Germline CDR1 reads MNHNY; CDR2 reads SVGAGI (reference sequence). General study points: Immune exposure was documented only through CMV serostatus. Highest at DRB1 and lowest at HLA-C, TCR association rates differed among HLA loci in a later analysis.

The rearrangement links TRBV6-6 to TRBJ2-5; D possibly corresponds to TRBD2 (5 bases). The material sequenced was PBMCs. This receptor was taken from a man in his late teens or twenties in good health and CMV-seronegative. CDR3 coding DNA: TGTGCCAGCAGTTACTCAGAGGGCTCGGAGACCCAGTACTTC. It specifies CASSYSEGSETQYF.